One and the same sample provided the 12 T cell receptor beta chains below, sequenced in a study of T cell responses to AZD1222 COVID-19 vaccine. The table came from immunoSEQ multiplex PCR; TCRdb's copy has only in-frame clones and leaves some out. Among fewer than 180,000 clones listed, about 93% were seen once. The sample was peripheral blood, taken on day 0 of AZD1222 vaccination. The source is an adult in good health.

The chain combines TRBV2 with TRBJ2-2; a possible D gene is TRBD1 (6 bases). CDR3 length equals 14 residues. Trimming stripped 4 bases from V and 5 bases from J, with 11 bases between. Germline CDR1 and CDR2: SNHLY and FYNNEI. The CDR3 is CASSAGDDTGELFF. The CDR3 DNA reads as TGTGCCAGCAGTGCAGGGGACGATACCGGGGAGCTGTTTTTT.

The chain couples TRBV29-1 to TRBJ1-1; possibly TRBD1 for D (5 bases). The V gene's germline CDR1 is SQVTM and CDR2 ANQGSEA. This CDR3 comprises 15 residues. The V end was cut by 5 bases, the J end by 6 bases, with 22 bases between. CDR3 DNA: TGCAGCGTTCGAAGCAGGCTTGTAAGAGGGGCTGAAGCTTTCTTT. Encoded protein: CSVRSRLVRGAEAFF.

Only a few counts were recorded for this clone. This rearrangement joins TRBV6-5 to TRBJ2-1; a possible D gene is TRBD1 (6 bases). The CDR3 contains 13 residues. V dropped 0 bases and J dropped 13 bases, with 13 bases sitting between them. Germline CDR1 is MNHEY and CDR2 is SVGAGI. DNA for the CDR3: TGTGCCAGCAGTTACTCGCCAGGGGTAGAACAGTTCTTC. Protein: CASSYSPGVEQFF.

V usage is TRBV7-2 and J usage is TRBJ2-7; D assignment may be TRBD1 or TRBD2 (6 bases each). Germline assignment: CDR1 SGHTA and CDR2 FQGNSA. The V end was cut by 3 bases, the J end by 3 bases, with 12 bases between. CDR3 length equals 14 residues. DNA of the CDR3: TGTGCCAGCAGCTTGGGGGGCGGAAACTACGAGCAGTACGTC. This translates into CASSLGGGNYEQYV.

The gene calls are TRBV6-1 and TRBJ1-6; 8 bases agree with TRBD1. The CDR3 sequence is 15 residues long. From germline, CDR1 is MNHNS and CDR2 SASEGT. With 0 bases clipped from V and 9 bases from J, the junction kept 4 bases outside the gene matches. The CDR3 DNA sequence: TGTGCCAGCAGTGAAGCGCAGGGGGCGGGTTCACCCCTCCACTTT. Residues: CASSEAQGAGSPLHF.

The genes are TRBV11-2 and TRBJ1-3; D remains unclear. The V end was cut by 5 bases, the J end by 2 bases, with 16 bases between. CDR3 length equals 16 residues. Germline V gene lookup returns CDR1 SGHAT and CDR2 FQNNGV. The CDR3 region has the DNA TGTGCCAGCAGCCCCAACCCCTTTAGCACTGGAAACACCATATATTTT. It codes for CASSPNPFSTGNTIYF.

This chain connects TRBV2 to TRBJ2-2, with D perhaps given as TRBD1 or TRBD2 (5 bases each). The length of the CDR3 is 14 residues. Per the germline V gene, CDR1 is SNHLY and CDR2 is FYNNEI. Trimming shortened V by 10 bases and J by 5 bases, and 17 bases separated the two germline ends. The chain's CDR3 is CAILGVGSTGELFF. CDR3 coding DNA: TGTGCCATTCTGGGGGTCGGTTCTACCGGGGAGCTGTTTTTT.

This chain links TRBV7-2 with TRBJ2-3; no clear D gene. Trimming took off 5 bases at V and 0 bases at J, with 9 bases between the two ends. Germline V gives CDR1 SGHTA, CDR2 FQGNSA. CDR3 length: 14 residues. CDR3 DNA sequence: TGTGCCAGCAGCCTCTACCAGAGCACAGATACGCAGTATTTT. Its translation is CASSLYQSTDTQYF.

The rearrangement joins TRBV10-2 to TRBJ2-1; 9 bases are a match to TRBD1. From germline, CDR1 is WSHSY and CDR2 SAAADI. The V gene end was trimmed by 5 bases and the J gene end by 8 bases; junction bases not matched to a gene: 4. The CDR3 spans 13 residues. CDR3 region: CASSNTGGDEQFF. The CDR3 DNA sequence: TGCGCCAGCAGTAATACAGGGGGCGATGAGCAGTTCTTC.

The chain links TRBV7-2 to TRBJ1-5; D gene unclear. CDR1 is SGHTA, CDR2 FQGNSA, per germline. V dropped 1 base and J dropped 7 bases, with 8 bases sitting between them. CDR3 length equals 13 residues. The CDR3 sequence is CASSLDLIQPQHF. CDR3 nucleotides: TGTGCCAGCAGCTTAGATCTGATCCAGCCCCAGCATTTT.

V usage is TRBV6-5 and J usage is TRBJ2-1; D may be TRBD1 or TRBD2 (5 bases each). Germline assignment: CDR1 MNHEY and CDR2 SVGAGI. The CDR3 has 14 amino acids. Deletions cut 4 bases from V and 0 bases from J, with 7 bases between. Written as DNA, the CDR3 is TGTGCCAGCAGTTGGGGGAGCTCCTACAATGAGCAGTTCTTC. Amino acids: CASSWGSSYNEQFF.

This chain links TRBV3-1 (or the pseudogene TRBV3-2) with TRBJ2-1, with D perhaps given as TRBD1 or TRBD2 (5 bases each). Germline V gives CDR1 LGHDT, CDR2 YNNKEL (reference sequence). V lost 1 base to trimming and J lost 10 bases, with 17 bases between them. The CDR3 is 15 residues long. Here the CDR3 reads CASSQGYGGSVEQFF. The DNA of the CDR3 is TGTGCCAGCAGCCAAGGCTATGGGGGTTCTGTCGAGCAGTTCTTC.